This TCR beta chain was recorded in a study of neoadjuvant anti-PD-1 for oral cavity cancer. Study in general: Around day 43, patients without progression received a fourth nivolumab dose before surgery.

This clone was observed once. Time point defined: after neoadjuvant nivolumab, at surgical resection. Patients were newly diagnosed with stage II-IVA oral cavity squamous cell carcinoma without prior systemic or radiation treatment. Blood cells were analyzed directly, without culture or expansion. Generated by immunoSEQ multiplex PCR, the TCRdb table keeps only in-frame clones and is missing some. The top ten clones hold 3% to 4% of a sample with some 33,000 clones, more than 65% of them seen once. Germline V gives CDR1 MNHNS, CDR2 SASEGT. This CDR3 is built from 14 residues. With V trimmed by 3 bases and J by 3 bases, 3 bases remained unmatched.

The sequenced sample was PBMCs, obtained after nivolumab (anti-PD-1) treatment. This receptor was identified in a person aged 40 to 85 with oral cavity squamous cell carcinoma. The V gene is TRBV6-1, the J gene TRBJ2-5; 8 bases align to TRBD2. Here the CDR3 DNA reads TGTGCCAGCAGTGACCGGGGGGGGGAAGAGACCCAGTACTTC. This encodes CASSDRGGEETQYF.